These 7 T cell receptor beta chains were all obtained from the same sample, sequenced in a study of response to subunit inactivated influenza vaccine. TCRdb ran MiXCR on the RT-PCR reads and lists one entry per CDR3 protein. The repertoire holds more than 250,000 distinct CDR3 sequences, with roughly 22% as singletons. The sequenced sample was PBMCs from blood, obtained 21 months after vaccination. The source of these receptors is a man aged 45 to 70 who received an inactivated influenza vaccine.

This clonotype was seen a few times. This rearrangement joins TRBV4-3 to TRBJ1-4; the match to TRBD1 covers 7 bases. This CDR3 comprises 16 residues. The V segment lost 0 bases and the J segment 7 bases; nucleotides outside the gene matches: 8. CDR1 LGHNA and CDR2 YSLEER come from the germline V gene. Written as DNA, the CDR3 is TGCGCCAGCAGCCAAGAAGTAACCAGGGGGGGTGAAAAACTGTTTTTT. It codes for CASSQEVTRGGEKLFF.

This clonotype was observed many times. The chain combines TRBV12-3 or TRBV12-4 with TRBJ1-2; D is unclear. The CDR3 totals 12 residues. V lost 11 bases and J 7 bases, leaving 17 bases between the germline ends. CDR3 protein: CALFGRASGYTF. The CDR3 nucleotides are TGTGCCCTATTTGGCCGGGCGAGTGGCTACACCTTC.

Comment on this clonotype: One base away lies a much larger clone, so this may be a sequencing read error. The final CDR3 position lacks the conserved phenylalanine or tryptophan, pointing to a likely read error. The V call is TRBV12-3 or TRBV12-4, the J call TRBJ2-7; TRBD2 matches at 8 bases. V gave up 1 base and J gave up 2 bases; unmatched junction bases: 1. The CDR3 sequence is 14 residues long. CDR3 in amino acids: CASSLGTSTYEQYL. The CDR3 DNA reads as TGTGCCAGCAGTTTAGGGACTAGCACCTACGAGCAGTACCTC.

This clonotype turned up a few times. The CDR3 sequence: CASSPGQSLYNSPLHF. The CDR3 coding sequence is TGTGCCAGCAGTCCGGGACAGAGCTTGTATAATTCACCCCTCCACTTT. The chain couples TRBV27 to TRBJ1-6; 7 bases fit TRBD1. The CDR3 length is 16 residues. V was pared by 5 bases and J by 4 bases, with 8 bases of the junction left unmatched. The germline CDR1 and CDR2 sequences are MNHEY and SMNVEV (reference sequence).

This sequence joins TRBV2 and TRBJ1-2; no firm D call. Germline CDR1 SNHLY, CDR2 FYNNEI. This CDR3 is built from 14 residues. The V end was cut by 0 bases, the J end by 4 bases, with 9 bases between. In nucleotides, the CDR3 is TGTGCCAGCAGTGAAGCGCTTGGTTTCTATGGCTACACCTTC. Translation: CASSEALGFYGYTF.

This clonotype was counted only a few times. The chain links TRBV20-1 to TRBJ2-5, with TRBD2 matching over 7 bases. J gave up 4 bases and V 0 bases, and 5 bases lay outside the gene matches. The CDR3 is 14 amino acids. Germline V gene data show CDR1 as DFQATT and CDR2 as SNEGSKA (reference sequence). In DNA, the CDR3 is TGCAGTGCTAGAGATGGGGCGGGAGCAGAGACCCAGTACTTC. It encodes CSARDGAGAETQYF.

V gene TRBV19 combines with J gene TRBJ2-3; D unresolved. Trimming took 1 base from V and 4 from J, leaving 6 bases between them. The germline V gene encodes CDR1 LNHDA and CDR2 SQIVND (reference sequence). CDR3 length: 13 residues. The CDR3 DNA reads as TGTGCCAGTAGTATAGGACGGGCAGATACGCAGTATTTT. Encoded protein: CASSIGRADTQYF.